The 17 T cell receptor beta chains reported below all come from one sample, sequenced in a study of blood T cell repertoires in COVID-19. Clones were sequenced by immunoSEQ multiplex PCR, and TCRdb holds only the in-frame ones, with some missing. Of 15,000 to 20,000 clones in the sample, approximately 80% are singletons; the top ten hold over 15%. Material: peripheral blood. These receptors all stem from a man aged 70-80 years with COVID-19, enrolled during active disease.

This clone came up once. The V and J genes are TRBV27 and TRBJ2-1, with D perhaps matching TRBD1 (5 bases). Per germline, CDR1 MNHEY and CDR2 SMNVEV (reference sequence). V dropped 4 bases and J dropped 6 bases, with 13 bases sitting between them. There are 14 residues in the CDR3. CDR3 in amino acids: CASSSGRVINEQFF. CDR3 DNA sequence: TGTGCCAGCAGTTCTGGCAGGGTAATCAATGAGCAGTTCTTC.

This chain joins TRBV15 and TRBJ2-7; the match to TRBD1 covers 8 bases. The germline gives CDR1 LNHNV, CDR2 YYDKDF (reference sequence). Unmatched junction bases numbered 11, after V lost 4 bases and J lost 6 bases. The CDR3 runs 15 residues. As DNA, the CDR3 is TGTGCCACCAGCATCGCACAGGGGGTAATCGGCGAGCAGTACTTC. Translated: CATSIAQGVIGEQYF.

CDR3 residues: CASRTGVNYEQYF. The CDR3 coding sequence is TGTGCCAGCAGAACAGGGGTAAACTACGAGCAGTACTTC. The chain links TRBV6-5 to TRBJ2-7, with 7 bases that match TRBD1. V was pared by 6 bases and J by 3 bases, with 5 bases of the junction left unmatched. CDR1 MNHEY and CDR2 SVGAGI come from the germline V gene. CDR3 length equals 13 residues.

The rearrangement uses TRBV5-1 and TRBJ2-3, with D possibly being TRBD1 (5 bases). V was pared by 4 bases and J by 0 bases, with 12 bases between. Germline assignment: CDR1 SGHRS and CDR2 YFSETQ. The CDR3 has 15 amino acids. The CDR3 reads CASSMDIPSTDTQYF. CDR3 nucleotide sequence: TGCGCCAGCAGCATGGACATCCCTAGCACAGATACGCAGTATTTT. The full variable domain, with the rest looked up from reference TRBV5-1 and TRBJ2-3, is KAGVTQTPRYLIKTRGQQVTLSCSPISGHRSVSWYQQTPGQGLQFLFEYFSETQRNKGNFPGRFSGRQFSNSRSEMNVSTLELGDSALYLCASSMDIPSTDTQYFGPGTRLTVL.

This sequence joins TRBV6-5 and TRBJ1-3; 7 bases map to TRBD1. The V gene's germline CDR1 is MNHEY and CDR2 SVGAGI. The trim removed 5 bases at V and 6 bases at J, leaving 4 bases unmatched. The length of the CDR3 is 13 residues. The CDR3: CASSTGEQNTIYF. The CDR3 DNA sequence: TGTGCCAGCAGTACAGGGGAGCAAAACACCATATATTTT.

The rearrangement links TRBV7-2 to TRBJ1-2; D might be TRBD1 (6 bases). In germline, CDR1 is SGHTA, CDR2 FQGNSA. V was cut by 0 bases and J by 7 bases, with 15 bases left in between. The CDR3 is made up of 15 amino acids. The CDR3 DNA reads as TGTGCCAGCAGCTTAGCGCGGAGACAGACAGGTGGCTACACCTTC. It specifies CASSLARRQTGGYTF.

The CDR3 sequence is CASKRQDNEQFF. CDR3 in DNA: TGTGCCAGCAAACGACAGGACAATGAGCAGTTCTTC. This sequence joins TRBV2 and TRBJ2-1, with D tentatively TRBD1 (6 bases). The CDR3 sequence is 12 residues long. Between the trimmed V and J ends, which lost 7 bases and 5 bases, there was a span of 9 bases. Germline V CDR1 and CDR2: SNHLY, FYNNEI.

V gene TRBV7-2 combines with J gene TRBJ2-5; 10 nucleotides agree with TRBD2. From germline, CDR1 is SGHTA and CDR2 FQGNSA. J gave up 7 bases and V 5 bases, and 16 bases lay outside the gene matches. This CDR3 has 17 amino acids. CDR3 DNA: TGTGCCAGCAGCCTCCCTCCCCTAGCGGGGGCCCCCAGGACCCAGTACTTC. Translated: CASSLPPLAGAPRTQYF. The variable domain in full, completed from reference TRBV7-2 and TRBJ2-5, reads GAGVSQSPSNKVTEKGKDVELRCDPISGHTALYWYRQSLGQGLEFLIYFQGNSAPDKSGLPSDRFSAERTGGSVSTLTIQRTQQEDSAVYLCASSLPPLAGAPRTQYFGPGTRLLVL.

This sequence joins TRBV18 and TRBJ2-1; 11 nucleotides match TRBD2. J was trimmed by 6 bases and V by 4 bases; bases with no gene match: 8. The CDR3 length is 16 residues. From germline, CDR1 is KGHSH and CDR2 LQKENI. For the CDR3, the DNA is TGTGCCAGCTCACAAGAGGCTCTAGCGGGGGGCAATGAGCAGTTCTTC. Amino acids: CASSQEALAGGNEQFF.

CDR3 protein: CASSLSGRYNEQFF. CDR3 sequence (DNA): TGTGCCAGCAGCCTTAGCGGGAGGTACAATGAGCAGTTCTTC. The rearrangement joins TRBV14 to TRBJ2-1; 10 bases line up with TRBD2. The CDR3 spans 14 residues. The J segment lost 4 bases and the V segment lost 4 bases, leaving 1 base of the junction unmatched. Germline CDR1 reads SGHDN; CDR2 reads FVKESK.

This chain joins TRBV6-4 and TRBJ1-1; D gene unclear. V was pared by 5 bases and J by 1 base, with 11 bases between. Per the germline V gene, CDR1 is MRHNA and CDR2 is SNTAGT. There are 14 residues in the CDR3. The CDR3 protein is CASSRSPGNTEAFF. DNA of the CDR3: TGTGCCAGCAGTCGGTCCCCGGGGAACACTGAAGCTTTCTTT.

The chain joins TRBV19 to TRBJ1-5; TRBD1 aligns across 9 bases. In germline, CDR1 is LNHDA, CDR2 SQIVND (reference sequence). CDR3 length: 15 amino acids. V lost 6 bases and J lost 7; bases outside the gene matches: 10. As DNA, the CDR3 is TGTGCCAGTAGCAGGACAGGGGTGTACTTACAGCCCCAGCATTTT. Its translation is CASSRTGVYLQPQHF.

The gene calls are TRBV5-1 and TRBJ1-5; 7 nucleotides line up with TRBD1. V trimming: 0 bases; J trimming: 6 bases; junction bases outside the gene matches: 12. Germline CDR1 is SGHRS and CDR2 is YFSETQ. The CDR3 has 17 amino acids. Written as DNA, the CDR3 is TGCGCCAGCAGCTTGGAAGGGTCAGGGGGTATAGGTCAGCCCCAGCATTTT. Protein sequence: CASSLEGSGGIGQPQHF.

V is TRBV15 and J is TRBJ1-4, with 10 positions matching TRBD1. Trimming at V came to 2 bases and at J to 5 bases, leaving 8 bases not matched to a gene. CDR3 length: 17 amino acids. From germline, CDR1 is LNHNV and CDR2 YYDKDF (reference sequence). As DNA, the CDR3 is TGTGCCACCAGCAGATCCCTTCGGGACAGGGGCAATGAAAAACTGTTTTTT. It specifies CATSRSLRDRGNEKLFF. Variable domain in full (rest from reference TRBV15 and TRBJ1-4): DAMVIQNPRYQVTQFGKPVTLSCSQTLNHNVMYWYQQKSSQAPKLLFHYYDKDFNNEADTPDNFQSRRPNTSFCFLDIRSPGLGDTAMYLCATSRSLRDRGNEKLFFGSGTQLSVL.

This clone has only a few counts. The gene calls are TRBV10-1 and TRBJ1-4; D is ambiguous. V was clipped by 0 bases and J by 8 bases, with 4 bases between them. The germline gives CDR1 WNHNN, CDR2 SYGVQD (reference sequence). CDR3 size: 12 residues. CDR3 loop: CASSESGEKLFF. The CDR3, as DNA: TGCGCCAGCAGTGAGTCGGGCGAAAAACTGTTTTTT.

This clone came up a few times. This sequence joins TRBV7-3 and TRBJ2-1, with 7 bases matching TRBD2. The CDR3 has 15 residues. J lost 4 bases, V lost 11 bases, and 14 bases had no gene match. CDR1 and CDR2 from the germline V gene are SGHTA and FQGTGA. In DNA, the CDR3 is TGTGCCGCTAAGGGGCGGGGGACTAAATACAATGAGCAGTTCTTC. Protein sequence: CAAKGRGTKYNEQFF.

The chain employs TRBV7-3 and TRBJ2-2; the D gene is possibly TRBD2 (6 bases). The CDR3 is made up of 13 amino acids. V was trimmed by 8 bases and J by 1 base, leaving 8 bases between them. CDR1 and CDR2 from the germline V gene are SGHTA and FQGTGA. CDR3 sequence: CASQEGNTGELFF. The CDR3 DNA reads TGTGCCAGCCAGGAGGGGAACACCGGGGAGCTGTTTTTT.